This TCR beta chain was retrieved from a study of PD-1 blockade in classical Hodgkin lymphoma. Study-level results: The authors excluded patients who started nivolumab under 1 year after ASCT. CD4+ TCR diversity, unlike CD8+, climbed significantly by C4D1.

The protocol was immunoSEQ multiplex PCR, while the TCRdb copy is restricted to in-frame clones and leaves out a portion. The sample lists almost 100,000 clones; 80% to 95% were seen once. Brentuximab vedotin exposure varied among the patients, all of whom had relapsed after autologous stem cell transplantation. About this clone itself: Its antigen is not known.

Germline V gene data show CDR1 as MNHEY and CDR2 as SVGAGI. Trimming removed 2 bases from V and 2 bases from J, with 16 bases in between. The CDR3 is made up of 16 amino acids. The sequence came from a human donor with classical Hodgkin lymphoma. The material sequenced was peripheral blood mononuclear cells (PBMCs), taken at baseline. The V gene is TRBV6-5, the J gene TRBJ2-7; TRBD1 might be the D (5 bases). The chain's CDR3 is CASSYHRTRATYEQYF. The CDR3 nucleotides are TGTGCCAGCAGTTACCACCGAACCAGGGCTACCTACGAGCAGTACTTC.